This is a list of T cell receptor beta chains from one sample in a study of PD-1 blockade in mismatch repair-deficient tumors. Generated by immunoSEQ multiplex PCR, the TCRdb table keeps only in-frame clones and is missing some. This table has 77,000 or so clones, about 82% appearing once. The specimen comprised peripheral blood, sampled 44 weeks after starting pembrolizumab. The receptors were gathered from an adult with mismatch repair-deficient cancer. Each CDR3 is given with its conserved first and last residue. Each record gives: D gene, CDR3 length, clone size, V gene, J gene, CDR3 DNA, CDR3 protein. D genes are given only for firm matches. Size values are once, few and many counts, or a class for expanded clones, and some rows have none.

>NA|13|NA|TRBV25-1|TRBJ2-7
TGTGCCAGCAGTGAAGGGGGACTTTACGAGCAGTACTTC
CASSEGGLYEQYF
>TRBD1|16|once|TRBV18|TRBJ2-1
TGTGCCAGCTCATCGTCGACAGGGGACCTACCAAATGAGCAGTTCTTC
CASSSSTGDLPNEQFF
>NA|14|NA|TRBV9|TRBJ2-7
TGTGCCAGCAGCGTAGGCGTGCCCTCCTACGAGCAGTACTTC
CASSVGVPSYEQYF
>TRBD2|16|NA|TRBV5-1|TRBJ2-1
TGCGCCAGCGGACTAGCGGGAGCCAACCGGTTTAATGAGCAGTTCTTC
CASGLAGANRFNEQFF
>TRBD1|14|once|TRBV30|TRBJ1-2
TGTGCCTGGGAAAGACAGGGGTTGGGGTATGGCTACACCTTC
CAWERQGLGYGYTF
>NA|15|NA|TRBV2|TRBJ2-3
TGTGCCAGCAGCCAGAGCGGTGGGGCGGCAGATACGCAGTATTTT
CASSQSGGAADTQYF
>NA|11|NA|TRBV6-5|TRBJ2-7
TGTGCCAGCAGTTACACCCACGAGCAGTACTTC
CASSYTHEQYF
>NA|15|few|TRBV5-1|TRBJ2-3
TGCGCCAGCAGCCCCGTGGGAAGGCCTACAGATACGCAGTATTTT
CASSPVGRPTDTQYF
>TRBD2|13|NA|TRBV29-1|TRBJ2-5
TGCAGCGTTGCTAGCGGGAGTCTAGAGACCCAGTACTTC
CSVASGSLETQYF
>NA|13|NA|TRBV9|TRBJ2-1
TGTGCCAGCAGCACTACAACAACCAATGAGCAGTTCTTC
CASSTTTTNEQFF
>NA|12|once|TRBV6-5|TRBJ2-7
TGTGCCAGCAGTTCCAGGGTCAACGAGCAGTACTTC
CASSSRVNEQYF
>TRBD2|12|NA|TRBV19|TRBJ2-1
TGTGCCAGTAGTGCAAGCGGGAGTGAGCAGTTCTTC
CASSASGSEQFF
>NA|14|once|TRBV7-9|TRBJ1-2
TGTGCCAGCAGCTTAGGATATACTCCATATGGCTACACCTTC
CASSLGYTPYGYTF
>NA|13|NA|TRBV6-5|TRBJ1-2
TGTGCCAGCAGTCTCTCGGGGGGTTCTGGCTACACCTTC
CASSLSGGSGYTF
>NA|12|NA|TRBV12-5|TRBJ1-5
TGTGCTAGTGGTTTGGGGGAGCAGCCCCAGCATTTT
CASGLGEQPQHF
>NA|19|NA|TRBV7-3|TRBJ1-5
TGTGCCAGCAGCCACGTACGTCTTCGGGACGGAATGTACAATCAGCCCCAGCATTTT
CASSHVRLRDGMYNQPQHF
>NA|21|NA|TRBV9|TRBJ2-4
TGTGCCAGCAGCCCCAATTTCTCACAGGCCACGGGGAGTTTAGCCAAAAACATTCAGTACTTC
CASSPNFSQATGSLAKNIQYF
>NA|13|few|TRBV7-8|TRBJ1-5
TGTGCCACCACCAAAATCGGCAATCAGCCCCAGCATTTT
CATTKIGNQPQHF
>NA|15|NA|TRBV6-1|TRBJ2-3
TGTGCCAGCAGTGACGGAACCGCTAGCACAGATACGCAGTATTTT
CASSDGTASTDTQYF
>NA|13|NA|TRBV11-2|TRBJ2-2
TGTGCCAGCAGGCGGGGGAACACCGGGGAGCTGTTTTTT
CASRRGNTGELFF
>NA|15|NA|TRBV6-5|TRBJ2-5
TGTGCCAGCCGAGGGTGGGGGGAAGGCCAAGAGACCCAGTACTTC
CASRGWGEGQETQYF
>TRBD2|15|few|TRBV7-9|TRBJ2-1
TGTGCCAGCAGCTTAGCGATAGCGGGAGATCTTGAGCAGTTCTTC
CASSLAIAGDLEQFF
>TRBD1|13|NA|TRBV29-1|TRBJ1-1
TGCAGCGTTCTGGGGGGACAGGGGCCCGGAGCTTTCTTT
CSVLGGQGPGAFF
>TRBD1|14|NA|TRBV6-5|TRBJ1-1
TGTGCCAGCAGTTCGGGACAGCATAACACTGAAGCTTTCTTT
CASSSGQHNTEAFF
>TRBD2|16|NA|TRBV7-2|TRBJ2-5
TGTGCCAGCAGCTTACTAGCGGGAGTCACTCAAGAGACCCAGTACTTC
CASSLLAGVTQETQYF
>TRBD2|15|NA|TRBV5-1|TRBJ2-3
TGCGCCAGCAGCTTGGGGGACTACCCCACCTATACGCAGTATTTT
CASSLGDYPTYTQYF
>NA|11|NA|TRBV6-5|TRBJ2-1
TGTGCCAGCGGGAAGGGCAATGAGCAGTTCTTC
CASGKGNEQFF
>NA|16|NA|TRBV18|TRBJ1-4
TGTGCCAGCTCACTAAATACAGGGTCAACTAATGAAAAACTGTTTTTT
CASSLNTGSTNEKLFF
>TRBD1|13|NA|TRBV9|TRBJ1-2
TGTGCCAGCAGCTTCAGACAGGGTCAAGGCTACACCTTC
CASSFRQGQGYTF
>NA|17|NA|TRBV2|TRBJ2-7
TGTGCCAGCAGTGAAGCGCTTGTGCGGGTAAGCTCCTACGAGCAGTACTTC
CASSEALVRVSSYEQYF
>NA|15|few|TRBV2|TRBJ2-1
TGTGCCAGCAGTGCTGGCGGGTTATCCTACAATGAGCAGTTCTTC
CASSAGGLSYNEQFF
>TRBD2|17|NA|TRBV7-6|TRBJ2-1
TGTGCCAGCAGCCTCCGACTAGCGGGATTCACCTACAATGAGCAGTTCTTC
CASSLRLAGFTYNEQFF
>TRBD2|16|NA|TRBV7-9|TRBJ2-7
TGTGCCAGCAGCTCCCAATCTAGCGGGAGGAGCTACGAGCAGTACTTC
CASSSQSSGRSYEQYF
>NA|13|NA|TRBV9|TRBJ2-2
TGTGCCAGCAGCGTACAGGGGACCGGGGAGCTGTTTTTT
CASSVQGTGELFF
>TRBD2|15|few|TRBV5-6|TRBJ2-1
TGTGCCAGCAGCTTAGGTAGCGGGATGGTGAATGAGCAGTTCTTC
CASSLGSGMVNEQFF